This TCR beta chain was documented in a study of blood T cell repertoires in COVID-19 (dated by TCRdb to about 2020). Describing the broader study: Samples covering the acute and convalescent phases of COVID-19 were provided by collaborators in the United States, Italy and Spain. The repertoires were released in a freely available public database meant as a resource for research on the immune response to SARS-CoV-2. The prospective study material was composed of cDNA or gDNA derived from T cells, B-cell-depleted T cells, or PBMCs. Subjects who had been exposed to COVID-19, were actively infected with it, or had recovered from it provided the deeply sampled blood TCRbeta repertoires that made up the dataset. Sample metadata almost always included a de-identified subject ID, COVID-19 status, age in years and sex. Samples came from the ongoing ImmuneRACE study (first 160 participants) plus 1,254 subjects from 6 global collaborators. Where available, HLA class I and class II types were taken from metadata supplied by the sample provider and were not determined by assay-based typing.

Results and caveats for the whole study, not just this receptor: The amount of clinical and demographic metadata varied by source and participant and was provided uncurated.

TCRbeta CDR3 regions were amplified from genomic DNA by means of the immunoSEQ Assay, a bias-controlled multiplex PCR. From the authors' description of their analysis: Nucleated cell counts per sample were estimated from amplification of reference gene primers within the assay. To quantify the absolute abundance of each unique TCRbeta CDR3 rearrangement, sequence reads were collapsed and filtered. Productive Simpson clonality was computed per sample as the square root of Simpson's diversity index over productive rearrangements. Here the immuneACCESS table is served through TCRdb, limited to in-frame sequences with V and J called. Missing clones are a known gap in these copies; in checked studies unresolved V genes cover under half, and the rest lacks a known reason. The V and J calls and clone size come from that table; D and trimming were worked out from the DNA. The sample includes 300,000 to 450,000 clones, with 88% observed a single time. 0.9% to 1.5% of the sample lies in the top ten.

Enrolling through a virtual design, the prospective study's participants ranged in age from roughly 18 to 90 years and lived across about two dozen United States geographic areas. Cohort assignment in the prospective study relied on participant-reported clinical history from a screening survey and a study questionnaire. For ImmuneRACE Cohort 3, a participant was defined as recovered based on two consecutive negative NP/OP PCR tests, clearance by a healthcare professional, or resolution of symptoms. In the prospective study, mobile phlebotomists collected whole blood, serum and a nasopharyngeal or oropharyngeal swab from each participant. Prospective study participants could optionally give additional blood draws and questionnaires over a roughly two-month period. Blood samples from the prospective study were shipped frozen or at room temperature prior to DNA extraction. Regarding this clone: What antigen it recognizes has not been identified. Base qualities were left out, and no much larger clone turns up one base away.

The CDR3 goes from the cysteine to the phenylalanine over 16 residues. Kept here is only the CDR3 DNA, which spans 48 bases and is read in frame from base 1. Trimming takes 0 bases off V and 1 base off J; junction bases not matched to a gene: 4. Via the germline V gene, CDR1 is LGHNA and CDR2 YNFKEQ. The receptor chain draws on TRBV4-2 and TRBJ2-3; 7 central nucleotides agree with TRBD2. The clonotype was recovered from a woman aged 18-30 years who had recovered from COVID-19. Specimen: PBMCs or T cells enriched from blood (not recorded which). CDR3 reads: CASSQETSFRTDTQYF. Here is the DNA: TGTGCCAGCAGCCAAGAGACTAGCTTCCGCACAGATACGCAGTATTTT.